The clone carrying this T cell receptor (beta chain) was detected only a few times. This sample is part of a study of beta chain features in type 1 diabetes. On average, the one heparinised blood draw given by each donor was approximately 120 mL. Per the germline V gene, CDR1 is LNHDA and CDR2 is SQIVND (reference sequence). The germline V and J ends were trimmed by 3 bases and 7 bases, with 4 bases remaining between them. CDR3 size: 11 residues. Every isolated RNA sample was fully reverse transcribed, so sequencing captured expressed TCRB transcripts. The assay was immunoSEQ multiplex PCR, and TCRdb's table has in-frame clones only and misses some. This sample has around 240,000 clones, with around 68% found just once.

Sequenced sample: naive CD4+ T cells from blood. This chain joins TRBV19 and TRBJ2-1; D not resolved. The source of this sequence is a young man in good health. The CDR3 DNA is TGTGCCAGTAGTATGATAAATGAGCAGTTCTTC. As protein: CASSMINEQFF.